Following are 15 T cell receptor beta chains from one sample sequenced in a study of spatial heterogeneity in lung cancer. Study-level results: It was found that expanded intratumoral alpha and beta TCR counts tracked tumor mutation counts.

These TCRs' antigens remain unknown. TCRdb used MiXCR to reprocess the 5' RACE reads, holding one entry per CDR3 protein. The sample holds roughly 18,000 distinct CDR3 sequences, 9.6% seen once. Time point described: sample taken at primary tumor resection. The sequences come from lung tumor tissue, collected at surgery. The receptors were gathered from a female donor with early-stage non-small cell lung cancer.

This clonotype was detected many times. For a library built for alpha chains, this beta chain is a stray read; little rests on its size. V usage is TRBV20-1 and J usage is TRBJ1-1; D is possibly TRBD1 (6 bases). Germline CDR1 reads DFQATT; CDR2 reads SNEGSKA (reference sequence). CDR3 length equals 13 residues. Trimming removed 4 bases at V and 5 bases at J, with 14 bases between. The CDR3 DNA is TGCAGTGCTAAGCAGGGGAAAATGACTGAAGCTTTCTTT. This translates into CSAKQGKMTEAFF.

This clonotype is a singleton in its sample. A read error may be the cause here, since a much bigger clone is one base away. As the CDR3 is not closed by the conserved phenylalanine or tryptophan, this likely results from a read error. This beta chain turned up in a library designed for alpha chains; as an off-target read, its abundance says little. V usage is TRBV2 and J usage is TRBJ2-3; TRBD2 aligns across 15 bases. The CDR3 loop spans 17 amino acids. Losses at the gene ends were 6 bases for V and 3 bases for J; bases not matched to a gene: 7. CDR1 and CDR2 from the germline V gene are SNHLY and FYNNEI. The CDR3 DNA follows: TGTGCCAGCAGCGGGACTAGCGGGGGGACGAGTACAGATACGCAGTATTCT. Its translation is CASSGTSGGTSTDTQYS.

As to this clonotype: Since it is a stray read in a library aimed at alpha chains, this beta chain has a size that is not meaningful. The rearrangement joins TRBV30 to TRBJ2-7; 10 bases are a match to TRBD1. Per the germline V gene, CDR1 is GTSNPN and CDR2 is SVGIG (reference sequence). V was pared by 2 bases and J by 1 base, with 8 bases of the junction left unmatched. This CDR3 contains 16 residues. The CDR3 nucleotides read TGTGCCTGGAGTAGTCCTCGGGACAGGGGATCCTACGAGCAGTACTTC. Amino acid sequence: CAWSSPRDRGSYEQYF.

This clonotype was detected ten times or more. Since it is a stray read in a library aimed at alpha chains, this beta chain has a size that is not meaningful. The CDR3 protein is CASSLGTASTGELFF. CDR3 DNA sequence: TGTGCCAGTAGTCTCGGGACGGCCTCAACCGGGGAGCTGTTTTTT. This rearrangement joins TRBV19 to TRBJ2-2; the D gene could be TRBD1 or TRBD2 (5 bases each). With 5 bases removed from V and 5 bases from J, the gap between germline ends came to 15 bases. The length of the CDR3 is 15 residues. CDR1 LNHDA and CDR2 SQIVND come from the germline V gene (reference sequence).

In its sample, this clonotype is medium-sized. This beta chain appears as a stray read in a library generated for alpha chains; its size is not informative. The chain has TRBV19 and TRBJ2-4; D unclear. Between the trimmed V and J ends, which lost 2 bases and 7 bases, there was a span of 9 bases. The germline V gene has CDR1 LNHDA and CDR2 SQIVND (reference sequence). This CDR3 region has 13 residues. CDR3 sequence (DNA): TGTGCCAGTAGTATACGTCCTTCGAACATTCAGTACTTC. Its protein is CASSIRPSNIQYF.

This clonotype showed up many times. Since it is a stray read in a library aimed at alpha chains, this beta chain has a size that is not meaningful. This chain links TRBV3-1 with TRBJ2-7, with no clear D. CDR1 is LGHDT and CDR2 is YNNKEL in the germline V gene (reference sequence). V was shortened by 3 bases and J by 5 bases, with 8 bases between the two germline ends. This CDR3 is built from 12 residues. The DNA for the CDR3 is TGTGCCAGCAGCCACCTGACCGACGAGCAGTACTTC. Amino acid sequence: CASSHLTDEQYF.

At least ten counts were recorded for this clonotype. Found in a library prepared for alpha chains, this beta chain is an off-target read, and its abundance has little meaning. CDR3 residues: CSATFPGPKECEQYF. The CDR3, as DNA: TGCAGTGCTACGTTCCCGGGACCCAAGGAATGCGAGCAGTACTTC. This chain joins TRBV20-1 and TRBJ2-7; D tentatively fits TRBD1 or TRBD2 (5 bases each). V lost 4 bases and J lost 6, with 22 bases in between. CDR1 DFQATT and CDR2 SNEGSKA come from the germline V gene (reference sequence). CDR3 length: 15 amino acids.

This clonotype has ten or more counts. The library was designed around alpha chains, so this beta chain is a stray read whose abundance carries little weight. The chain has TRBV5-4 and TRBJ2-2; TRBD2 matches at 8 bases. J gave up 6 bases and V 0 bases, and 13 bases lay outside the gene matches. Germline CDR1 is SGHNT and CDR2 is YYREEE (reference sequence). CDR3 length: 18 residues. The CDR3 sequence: CASSLVPARGADAGELFF. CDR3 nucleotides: TGTGCCAGCAGCTTGGTCCCCGCGCGGGGGGCGGACGCCGGGGAGCTGTTTTTT.

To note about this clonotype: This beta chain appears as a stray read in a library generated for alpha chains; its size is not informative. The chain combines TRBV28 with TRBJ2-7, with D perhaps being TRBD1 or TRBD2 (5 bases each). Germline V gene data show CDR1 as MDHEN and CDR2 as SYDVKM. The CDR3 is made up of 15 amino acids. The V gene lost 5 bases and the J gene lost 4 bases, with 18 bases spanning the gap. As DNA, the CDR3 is TGTGCCAGCAGTGTAGGGACGCCCTGGAGGTACGAGCAGTACTTC. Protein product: CASSVGTPWRYEQYF.

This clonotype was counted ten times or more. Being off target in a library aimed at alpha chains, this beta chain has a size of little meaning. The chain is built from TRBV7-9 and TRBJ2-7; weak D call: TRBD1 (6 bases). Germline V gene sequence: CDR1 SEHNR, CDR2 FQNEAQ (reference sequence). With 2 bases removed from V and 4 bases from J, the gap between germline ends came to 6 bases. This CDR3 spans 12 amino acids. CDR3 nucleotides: TGTGCCAGCAGCTTACAGGGGTACGAGCAGTACTTC. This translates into CASSLQGYEQYF.

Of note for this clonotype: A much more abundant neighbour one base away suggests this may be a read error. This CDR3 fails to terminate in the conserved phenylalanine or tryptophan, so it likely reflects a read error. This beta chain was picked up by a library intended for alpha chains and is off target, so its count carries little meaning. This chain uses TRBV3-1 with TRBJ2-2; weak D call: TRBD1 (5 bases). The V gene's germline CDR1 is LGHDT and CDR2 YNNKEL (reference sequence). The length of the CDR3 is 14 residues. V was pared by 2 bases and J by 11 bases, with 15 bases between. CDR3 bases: TGTGCCAGCAGCCAAAGTCCTGGGGCAGGCGAGCTGTTTCTT. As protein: CASSQSPGAGELFL.

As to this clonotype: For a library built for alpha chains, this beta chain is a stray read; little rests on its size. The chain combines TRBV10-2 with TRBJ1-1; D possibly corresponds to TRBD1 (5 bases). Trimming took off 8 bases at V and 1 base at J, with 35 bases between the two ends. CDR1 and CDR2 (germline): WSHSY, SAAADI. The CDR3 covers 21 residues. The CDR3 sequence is CASSANRGENTGYAANTEAFF. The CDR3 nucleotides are TGCGCCAGCTCAGCGAACCGGGGCGAGAACACGGGTTACGCTGCGAACACTGAAGCTTTCTTT.

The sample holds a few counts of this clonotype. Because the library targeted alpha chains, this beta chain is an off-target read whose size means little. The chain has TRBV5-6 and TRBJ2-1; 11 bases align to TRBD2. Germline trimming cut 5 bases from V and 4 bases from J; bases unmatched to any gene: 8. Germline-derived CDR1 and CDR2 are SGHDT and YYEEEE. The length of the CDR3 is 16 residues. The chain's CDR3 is CASRLILAGVYNEQFF. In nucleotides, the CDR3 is TGTGCCAGCAGGCTAATACTAGCGGGGGTATACAATGAGCAGTTCTTC.

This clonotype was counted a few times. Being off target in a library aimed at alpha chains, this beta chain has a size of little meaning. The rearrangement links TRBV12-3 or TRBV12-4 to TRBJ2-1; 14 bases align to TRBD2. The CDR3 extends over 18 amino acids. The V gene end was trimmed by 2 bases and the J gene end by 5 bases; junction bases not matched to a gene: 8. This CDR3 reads CASSLRRTSGGPDNEQFF. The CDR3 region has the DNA TGTGCCAGCAGTTTAAGAAGGACTAGCGGGGGGCCCGACAATGAGCAGTTCTTC.

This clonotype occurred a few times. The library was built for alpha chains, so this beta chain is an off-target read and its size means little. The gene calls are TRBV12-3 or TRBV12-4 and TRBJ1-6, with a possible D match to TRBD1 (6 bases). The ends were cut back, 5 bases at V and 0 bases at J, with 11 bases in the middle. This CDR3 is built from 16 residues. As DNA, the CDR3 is TGTGCCAGCAGTATCGGACAGCTCTCCTATAATTCACCCCTCCACTTT. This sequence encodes CASSIGQLSYNSPLHF.